The clone carrying this TCR beta chain was seen once. Its antigen is unknown. This sample was included in a study of shared clonotypes between healthy human individuals. Study conclusions and caveats: About 5% was the fraction of naive CD4 clonotypes found shared across several donors.

Donors, without exception, were Caucasian adults residing in Nashville, Tennessee. Splitting of CD4+ cells produced CD45RA+ naive and CD45RA-negative memory subsets. Only in-frame clones appear in the TCRdb table, and some are missing; sequencing was by immunoSEQ multiplex PCR. The table shows roughly 530,000 clones, with 95% to 97% occurring only once. The CDR3 totals 14 residues. The gene calls are TRBV21-1 and TRBJ2-7; TRBD1, the table's D call, lacks a check against the DNA. TRBV21-1 is termed a pseudogene. This receptor was taken from a woman in her twenties or thirties in good health. What was sequenced was naive CD4+ T cells sorted from blood. Specified subset: CD45RA+ positively selected. The CDR3 is CASSTTGPGYEQYF. CDR3 coding DNA: TGTGCCAGCAGCACCACAGGGCCGGGCTACGAGCAGTACTTC.